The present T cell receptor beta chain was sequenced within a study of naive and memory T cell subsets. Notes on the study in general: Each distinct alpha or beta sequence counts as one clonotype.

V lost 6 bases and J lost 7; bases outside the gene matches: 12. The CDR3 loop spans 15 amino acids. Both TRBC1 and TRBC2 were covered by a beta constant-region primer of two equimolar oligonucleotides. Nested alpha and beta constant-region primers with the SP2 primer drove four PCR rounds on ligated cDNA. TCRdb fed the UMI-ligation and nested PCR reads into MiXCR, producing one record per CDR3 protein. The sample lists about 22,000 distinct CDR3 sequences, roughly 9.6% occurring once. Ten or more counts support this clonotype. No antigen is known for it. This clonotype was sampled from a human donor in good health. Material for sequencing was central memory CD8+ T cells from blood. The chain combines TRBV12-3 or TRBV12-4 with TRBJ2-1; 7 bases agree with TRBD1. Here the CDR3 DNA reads TGTGCCAGCAGCTCACAGGGGTCTCTGCAAAATGAGCAGTTCTTC. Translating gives CASSSQGSLQNEQFF.